The TCR beta chain under discussion was sequenced for a study of shared clonotypes between healthy human individuals. Profiling relied on immunoSEQ multiplex PCR, and the TCRdb table lists in-frame clones only, not all of them. The sample yields more than 2,000,000 clones, more than 85% seen once. The V gene lost 7 bases and the J gene lost 8 bases, with 15 bases spanning the gap. Germline CDR1 is MGHDK and CDR2 is SYGVNS. The CDR3 covers 14 residues. In the CD4+ fraction, cells were divided into CD45RA+ naive and CD45RA-negative memory subsets. Sequencing used naive CD4+ T cells from PBMCs. Subset described: CD45RA+ positively selected. The origin of this receptor is a man aged 18 to 30 in good health. Some clones in this sample may be carry-over from other donors' samples. V is TRBV25-1 and J is TRBJ1-6; D remains ambiguous. CDR3 sequence: CASMGNVLDSPLHF. The CDR3 region has the DNA TGTGCCAGCATGGGGAACGTATTGGATTCACCCCTCCACTTT.